This paragraph reports one T cell receptor (beta chain). This CDR3 has 17 residues. Germline CDR1 reads MGHRA; CDR2 reads YSYEKL. V lost 1 base, J lost 5 bases, and 3 bases stayed unmatched. TCRdb's table, derived via immunoSEQ multiplex PCR, lists solely in-frame clones and lacks some. The sample records about 100,000 clones, 80% to 95% being singletons. The data stem from a study of control samples from healthy donors and cancer patients. This chain uses TRBV4-1 with TRBJ2-1; 15 bases align to TRBD2. Sequenced input: blood. The sequence was obtained from a human donor in good health. The donor label of this sample is uncertain. The CDR3 region is CASSQAGLAGGHNEQFF. The CDR3 DNA is TGCGCCAGCAGCCAAGCGGGACTAGCGGGGGGTCACAATGAGCAGTTCTTC.